Listed here are 8 T cell receptor beta chains from one sample, sequenced in a study of blood T cell repertoires in COVID-19 (dated by TCRdb to about 2020). The library was prepared using the immunoSEQ multiplex PCR assay. TCRdb mirrors the immuneACCESS table, restricted to in-frame sequences. Some clones are absent from its copies; in checked studies, under half trace to an unresolved V gene, and the reason for the others is unknown. The sample table holds more than 100,000 clones, of which 85% to 90% were seen once. The ten largest clones take up more than 15% of the sample. Sequencing was done on a sample of peripheral blood. All receptors derive from a man aged 45 to 65 with active or convalescent COVID-19.

The rearrangement links TRBV24-1 to TRBJ2-3; weak D call: TRBD2 (6 bases). Germline V gene lookup returns CDR1 KGHDR and CDR2 SFDVKD. The CDR3 runs 16 residues. The germline V and J ends were trimmed by 0 bases and 2 bases, with 11 bases remaining between them. Written as DNA, the CDR3 is TGTGCCACCAGTGATTTGGCGGGGCCGATCACAGATACGCAGTATTTT. It specifies CATSDLAGPITDTQYF.

The gene calls are TRBV28 and TRBJ1-3; D gene ambiguous. CDR3 length: 16 residues. Trimming left V 2 bases short and J 4 bases short, with 15 bases between. Per the germline V gene, CDR1 is MDHEN and CDR2 is SYDVKM. CDR3 in amino acids: CASSLPWGTGGNTIYF. DNA for the CDR3: TGTGCCAGCAGTTTACCTTGGGGTACGGGAGGAAACACCATATATTTT.

This chain joins TRBV5-1 and TRBJ2-1; D remains unclear. The V gene lost 7 bases and the J gene lost 8 bases, with 10 bases spanning the gap. The CDR3 spans 11 residues. The germline V gene encodes CDR1 SGHRS and CDR2 YFSETQ. In DNA, the CDR3 is TGCGCCAGCGGTACGGCGGATGAGCAGTTCTTC. This translates into CASGTADEQFF.

This clone showed up many times. The rearrangement links TRBV5-6 to TRBJ1-6; 9 nucleotides align to TRBD1. Germline values: CDR1 SGHDT, CDR2 YYEEEE. Trimming cost V 0 bases and J 18 bases; bases outside gene matches: 10. CDR3 length equals 14 residues. CDR3 DNA sequence: TGTGCCAGCAGCTTGGGGGGACAGGGCAAAATTTACCACTTT. It yields the protein CASSLGGQGKIYHF.

In its sample, this clone was seen once. The rearrangement uses TRBV7-9 and TRBJ2-7; 10 positions match TRBD1. This CDR3 spans 15 amino acids. Germline CDR1 is SEHNR and CDR2 is FQNEAQ (reference sequence). The V segment lost 5 bases and the J segment 5 bases; nucleotides outside the gene matches: 9. CDR3 coding DNA: TGTGCCAGCAGCACTAGGGGACAGGGGCCCGACGAGCAGTACTTC. This encodes CASSTRGQGPDEQYF. The full variable domain, completed using reference TRBV7-9 and TRBJ2-7, is DTGVSQNPRHKITKRGQNVTFRCDPISEHNRLYWYRQTLGQGPEFLTYFQNEAQLEKSRLLSDRFSAERPKGSFSTLEIQRTEQGDSAMYLCASSTRGQGPDEQYFGPGTRLTVT.

The chain has TRBV3-1 (or the pseudogene TRBV3-2) and TRBJ2-2; TRBD1 agrees at 7 bases. The CDR3 has 14 amino acids. The germline CDR1 and CDR2 sequences are LGHDT and YNNKEL (reference sequence). V shed 6 bases and J 4 bases; nucleotides not matched to a gene: 5. Written as DNA, the CDR3 is TGTGCCAGCAGACAGGGGCTAGCCACCGGGGAGCTGTTTTTT. It encodes CASRQGLATGELFF.

The V and J genes are TRBV10-3 and TRBJ2-2, with D possibly matching TRBD1 (6 bases). The germline V gene encodes CDR1 ENHRY and CDR2 SYGVKD. This CDR3 is built from 15 residues. The V end was cut by 4 bases, the J end by 0 bases, with 9 bases between. The DNA for the CDR3 is TGTGCCATCAGTGGTGGACAGACGAACACCGGGGAGCTGTTTTTT. Its protein product is CAISGGQTNTGELFF.

This clone has just one count. The chain recombines TRBV30 with TRBJ1-5; D is unresolved. The V gene lost 2 bases and the J gene lost 1 base, with 9 bases spanning the gap. The germline V gene encodes CDR1 GTSNPN and CDR2 SVGIG (reference sequence). The CDR3 sequence is 14 residues long. Written as DNA, the CDR3 is TGTGCCTGGAGTACCGAGCGAAGCAATCAGCCCCAGCATTTT. As protein: CAWSTERSNQPQHF.